This T cell receptor beta chain was recovered during a study of T cell clonotyping in hematopoietic cell transplantation. The study's findings and limits: At the given depth, recipient repertoires were over 95% de novo clonotypes.

In this sample, this clone turned up a few times. Its antigen is still unknown. Recipients were bled about 28 days pretransplant and at posttransplant days 30, 100, 180. Germline loops: CDR1 LNHDA, CDR2 SQIVND (reference sequence). This CDR3 comprises 13 residues. Trimming removed 5 bases from V and 0 bases from J, with 7 bases in between. The repertoire was sequenced with immunoSEQ multiplex PCR; TCRdb's copy has only in-frame clones and lacks some. The table lists about 4,400 clones, around 70% of them singletons. The rearrangement uses TRBV19 and TRBJ2-5; D remains unclear. This TCR was recovered from a male patient aged 60-70 years who had an allogeneic stem cell transplant, so the T cells may come from the graft donor. Some clones in this sample may be carry-over from other donors' samples. The sample here was PBMCs, taken 100 days after allogeneic stem cell transplant. The chain's CDR3 is CASSDEYQETQYF. CDR3 sequence (DNA): TGTGCCAGTAGTGATGAGTACCAAGAGACCCAGTACTTC.